This T cell receptor (beta chain) was sequenced during a study of blood T cell repertoires in COVID-19. V lost 4 bases to trimming and J lost 8 bases; unmatched junction nucleotides: 5. The CDR3 totals 14 residues. Germline CDR1 and CDR2: SGHRS and YFSETQ. As originally analysed: The assay estimated nucleated cells by amplifying reference gene primers. This table comes from immunoSEQ multiplex PCR, and its TCRdb copy is limited to in-frame clones, with some not included. The D gene and trimming were derived from the DNA, and the V and J assignments and clone size from that table. This sample has 70,000 or so clones, with about 88% found just once.

The origin of this receptor is a human donor in a cohort sampled during active COVID-19. The sequencing input was peripheral blood. The chain is built from TRBV5-1 and TRBJ1-6; TRBD1 matches at 8 bases. The CDR3 sequence is CASSPQGADSPLHF. CDR3 bases: TGCGCCAGCAGCCCGCAGGGGGCGGATTCACCCCTCCACTTT.